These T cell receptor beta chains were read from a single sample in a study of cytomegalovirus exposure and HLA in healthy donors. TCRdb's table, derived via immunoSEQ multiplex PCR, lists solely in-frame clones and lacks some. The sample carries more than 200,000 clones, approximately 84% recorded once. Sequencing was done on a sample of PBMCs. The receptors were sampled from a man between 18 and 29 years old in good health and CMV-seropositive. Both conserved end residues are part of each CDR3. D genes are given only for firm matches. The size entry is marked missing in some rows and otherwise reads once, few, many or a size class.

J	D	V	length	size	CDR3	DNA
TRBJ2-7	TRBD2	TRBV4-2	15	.	CASSDSGGRSYEQYF	TGTGCCAGCAGTGACAGCGGGGGGAGATCCTACGAGCAGTACTTC
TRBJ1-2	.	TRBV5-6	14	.	CASSRAGLDYGYTF	TGTGCCAGCAGCCGGGCGGGGCTGGACTATGGCTACACCTTC
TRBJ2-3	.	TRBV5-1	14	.	CASSLTGLTDTQYF	TGCGCCAGCAGCTTAACAGGTCTCACAGATACGCAGTATTTT
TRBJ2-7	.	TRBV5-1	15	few	CASSLKGGDIYEQYF	TGCGCCAGCAGCTTGAAGGGGGGCGATATCTACGAGCAGTACTTC
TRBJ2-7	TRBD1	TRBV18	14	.	CASSPDRTGLEQYF	TGTGCCAGCTCACCCGACCGGACAGGGCTCGAGCAGTACTTC
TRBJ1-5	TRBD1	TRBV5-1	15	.	CASSILPGQNQPQHF	TGCGCCAGCAGCATTCTACCGGGACAGAATCAGCCCCAGCATTTT
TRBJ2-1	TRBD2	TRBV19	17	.	CASSIRTSAGSYNEQFF	TGTGCCAGTAGTATCCGCACTAGCGCCGGGTCCTACAATGAGCAGTTCTTC
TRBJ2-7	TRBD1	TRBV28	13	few	CASRGTVSYEQYF	TGTGCCAGCAGGGGGACAGTTTCCTACGAGCAGTACTTC
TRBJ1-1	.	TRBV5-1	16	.	CASSLGSGHQNTEAFF	TGCGCCAGCAGCTTGGGGTCGGGACACCAGAACACTGAAGCTTTCTTT
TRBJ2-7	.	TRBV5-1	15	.	CASSLSTQSSYEQYF	TGCGCCAGCAGCTTGTCTACCCAAAGCTCCTACGAGCAGTACTTC
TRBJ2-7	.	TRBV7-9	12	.	CASSLGKYEQYF	TGTGCCAGCAGCTTAGGAAAATACGAGCAGTACTTC
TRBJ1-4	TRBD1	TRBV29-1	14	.	CSGKKTGGGEKLFF	TGCAGCGGGAAGAAAACAGGGGGAGGAGAAAAACTGTTTTTT
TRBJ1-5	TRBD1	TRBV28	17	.	CASSLPGTGISNQPQHF	TGTGCCAGCAGCCTTCCCGGGACAGGCATTAGCAATCAGCCCCAGCATTTT
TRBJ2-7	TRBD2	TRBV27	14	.	CASRRAGGPDEQYF	TGTGCCAGCAGGAGAGCGGGAGGGCCCGACGAGCAGTACTTC
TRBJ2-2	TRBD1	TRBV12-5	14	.	CATPGQFNTGELFF	TGTGCTACCCCGGGACAGTTTAACACCGGGGAGCTGTTTTTT
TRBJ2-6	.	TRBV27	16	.	CASSSPVHSGANVLTF	TGTGCCAGCAGTTCCCCGGTGCACTCTGGGGCCAACGTCCTGACTTTC
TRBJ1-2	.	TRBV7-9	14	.	CASSPTGRTYGYTF	TGTGCCAGCAGCCCAACTGGCAGAACCTATGGCTACACCTTC
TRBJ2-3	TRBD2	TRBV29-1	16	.	CSVAGTTKGDTDTQYF	TGCAGCGTCGCCGGGACTACAAAGGGCGACACAGATACGCAGTATTTT
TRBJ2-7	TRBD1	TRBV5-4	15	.	CASSAGQGTSYEQYF	TGTGCCAGCAGTGCGGGACAGGGAACCTCTTACGAGCAGTACTTC
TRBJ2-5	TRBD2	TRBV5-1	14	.	CASSSAGEGETQYF	TGCGCCAGCAGCTCAGCGGGAGAGGGAGAGACCCAGTACTTC
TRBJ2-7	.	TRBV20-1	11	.	CSAYRFYEQYF	TGCAGTGCTTACAGATTCTACGAGCAGTACTTC
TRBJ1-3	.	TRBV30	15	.	CAWSPLVGSGNTIYF	TGTGCCTGGAGTCCCCTAGTAGGCTCTGGAAACACCATATATTTT
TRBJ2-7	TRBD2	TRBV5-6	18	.	CASSSRLAGGSAFYEQYF	TGTGCCAGCAGCTCGAGACTAGCGGGAGGCAGCGCCTTCTACGAGCAGTACTTC
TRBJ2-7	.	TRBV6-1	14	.	CASTWGEGTYEQYF	TGTGCCAGCACTTGGGGGGAAGGGACCTACGAGCAGTACTTC
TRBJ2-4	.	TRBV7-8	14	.	CASSLLERRNIQYF	TGTGCCAGCAGCTTACTGGAGAGGAGAAACATTCAGTACTTC
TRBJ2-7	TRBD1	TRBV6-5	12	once	CASSQTGNEQYF	TGTGCCAGCAGTCAGACAGGGAACGAGCAGTACTTC
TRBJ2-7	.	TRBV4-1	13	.	CAVAQGLRTEQYF	TGCGCCGTAGCCCAGGGGTTGAGGACTGAGCAGTACTTC
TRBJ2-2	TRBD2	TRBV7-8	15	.	CASRSTSGSIGELFF	TGTGCCAGCAGGTCGACTAGCGGGAGTATCGGGGAGCTGTTTTTT
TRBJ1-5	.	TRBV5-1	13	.	CASRASSNQPQHF	TGCGCCAGCCGGGCAAGTAGCAATCAGCCCCAGCATTTT
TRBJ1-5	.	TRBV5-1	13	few	CASSLGPDQPQHF	TGCGCCAGCAGCTTGGGTCCCGATCAGCCCCAGCATTTT
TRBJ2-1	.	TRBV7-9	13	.	CASSASLVIEQFF	TGTGCCAGCAGCGCCTCACTAGTGATTGAGCAGTTCTTC
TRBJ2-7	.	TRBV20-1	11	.	CSPRPVYEQYF	TGCAGTCCCAGGCCCGTCTACGAGCAGTACTTC
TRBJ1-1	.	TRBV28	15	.	CASSPPGTLGTEAFF	TGTGCCAGCAGTCCCCCCGGGACGCTGGGCACTGAAGCTTTCTTT
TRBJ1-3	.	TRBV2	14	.	CASSEQGGGNTIYF	TGTGCCAGCAGCGAACAGGGTGGTGGAAACACCATATATTTT
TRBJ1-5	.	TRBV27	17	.	CASTSLTVGGRYQPQHF	TGTGCCAGCACCTCCCTTACGGTAGGGGGACGGTATCAGCCCCAGCATTTT
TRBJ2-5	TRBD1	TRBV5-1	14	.	CASSFGQGRETQYF	TGCGCCAGCAGCTTTGGACAGGGTAGAGAGACCCAGTACTTC
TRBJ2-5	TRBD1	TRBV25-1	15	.	CASSPPGQGTETQYF	TGTGCCAGCAGTCCCCCGGGACAGGGAACAGAGACCCAGTACTTC
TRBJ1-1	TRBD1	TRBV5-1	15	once	CASSWGQLLNTEAFF	TGCGCCAGCAGCTGGGGACAGTTGTTGAACACTGAAGCTTTCTTT
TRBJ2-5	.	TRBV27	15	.	CASSFRSQGQETQYF	TGTGCCAGCAGTTTCCGTTCACAGGGACAAGAGACCCAGTACTTC
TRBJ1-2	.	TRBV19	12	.	CASNLYGNGYTF	TGTGCCAGTAACCTCTACGGGAATGGCTACACCTTC
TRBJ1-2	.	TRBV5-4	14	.	CASSLNNLNYGYTF	TGTGCCAGCAGCTTAAACAACCTTAACTATGGCTACACCTTC
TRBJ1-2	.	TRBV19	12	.	CASSTQIYGYTF	TGTGCCAGTAGTACCCAGATCTATGGCTACACCTTC
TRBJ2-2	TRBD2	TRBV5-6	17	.	CASSLDISGRITGELFF	TGTGCCAGCAGCTTGGATATTAGCGGGAGGATCACCGGGGAGCTGTTTTTT
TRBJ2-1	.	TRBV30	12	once	CAWSVAYNEQFF	TGTGCCTGGAGTGTGGCCTACAATGAGCAGTTCTTC
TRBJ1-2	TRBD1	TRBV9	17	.	CASSGRDRVGGHYGYTF	TGTGCCAGCAGCGGCCGGGACAGGGTAGGAGGTCACTATGGCTACACCTTC
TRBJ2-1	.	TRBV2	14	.	CASKGAGSYNEQFF	TGTGCCAGCAAAGGGGCCGGGAGTTACAATGAGCAGTTCTTC
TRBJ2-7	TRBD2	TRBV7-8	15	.	CASSTGLASSYEQYF	TGTGCCAGCAGCACGGGACTAGCAAGTTCCTACGAGCAGTACTTC
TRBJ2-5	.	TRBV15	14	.	CATSGRGSGETQYF	TGTGCCACCAGCGGCAGGGGTTCTGGGGAGACCCAGTACTTC
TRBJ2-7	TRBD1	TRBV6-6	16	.	CASSDSDRRSYYEQYF	TGTGCCAGCAGTGACTCGGACAGGCGCTCCTACTACGAGCAGTACTTC
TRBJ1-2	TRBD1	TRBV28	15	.	CASSLQPGQGAGYTF	TGTGCCAGCAGTTTGCAGCCGGGACAGGGGGCTGGCTACACCTTC
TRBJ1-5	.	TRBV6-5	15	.	CASTNPRRVGQPQHF	TGTGCCAGCACTAACCCCCGCAGGGTCGGTCAGCCCCAGCATTTT
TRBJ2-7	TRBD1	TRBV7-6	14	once	CASSARQGDYEQYF	TGTGCCAGCAGCGCGAGACAGGGGGACTACGAGCAGTACTTC
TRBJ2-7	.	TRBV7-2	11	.	CASSLVDEQYF	TGTGCCAGCAGCTTAGTGGACGAGCAGTACTTC
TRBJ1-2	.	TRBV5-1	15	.	CASSLQGAREYGYTF	TGCGCCAGCAGCTTACAGGGCGCAAGGGAGTATGGCTACACCTTC
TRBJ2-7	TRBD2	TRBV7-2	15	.	CASSLAWTSGYEQYF	TGTGCCAGCAGCTTAGCCTGGACTAGCGGCTACGAGCAGTACTTC
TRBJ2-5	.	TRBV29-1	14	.	CSVEGRRNQETQYF	TGCAGCGTTGAAGGTCGGCGGAACCAAGAGACCCAGTACTTC